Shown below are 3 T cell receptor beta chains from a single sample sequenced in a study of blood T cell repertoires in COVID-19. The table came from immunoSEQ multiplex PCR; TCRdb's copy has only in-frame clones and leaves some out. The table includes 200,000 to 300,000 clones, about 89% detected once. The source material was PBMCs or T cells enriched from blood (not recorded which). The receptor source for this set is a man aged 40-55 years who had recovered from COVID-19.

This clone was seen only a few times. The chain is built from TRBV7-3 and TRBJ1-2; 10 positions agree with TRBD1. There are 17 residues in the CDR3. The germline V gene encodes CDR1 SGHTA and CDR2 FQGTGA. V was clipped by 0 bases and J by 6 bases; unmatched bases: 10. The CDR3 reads CASSLTGGQGRFDGYTF. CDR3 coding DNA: TGTGCCAGCAGCTTAACCGGGGGACAGGGGAGGTTTGATGGCTACACCTTC. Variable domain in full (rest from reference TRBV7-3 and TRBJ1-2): GAGVSQTPSNKVTEKGKYVELRCDPISGHTALYWYRQSLGQGPEFLIYFQGTGAADDSGLPNDRFFAVRPEGSVSTLKIQRTERGDSAVYLCASSLTGGQGRFDGYTFGSGTRLTVV.

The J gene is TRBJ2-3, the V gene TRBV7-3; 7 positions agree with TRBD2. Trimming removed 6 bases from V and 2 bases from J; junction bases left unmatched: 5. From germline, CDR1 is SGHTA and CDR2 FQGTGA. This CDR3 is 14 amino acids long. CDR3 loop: CASRSSGLTDTQYF. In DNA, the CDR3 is TGTGCCAGCAGATCTAGCGGACTCACAGATACGCAGTATTTT. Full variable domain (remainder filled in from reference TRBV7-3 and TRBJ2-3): GAGVSQTPSNKVTEKGKYVELRCDPISGHTALYWYRQSLGQGPEFLIYFQGTGAADDSGLPNDRFFAVRPEGSVSTLKIQRTERGDSAVYLCASRSSGLTDTQYFGPGTRLTVL.

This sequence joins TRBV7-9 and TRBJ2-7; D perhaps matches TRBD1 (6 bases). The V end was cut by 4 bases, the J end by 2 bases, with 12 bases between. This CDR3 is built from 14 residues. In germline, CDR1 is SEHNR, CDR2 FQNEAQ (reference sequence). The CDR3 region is CASSSPQGPYEQYF. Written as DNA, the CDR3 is TGTGCCAGCAGCTCACCACAGGGTCCCTACGAGCAGTACTTC.